Each of the 7 T cell receptor beta chains below was sequenced from the same sample in a study of T-cell memory formation after mild COVID-19. MiXCR was run by TCRdb on the 5' RACE reads, yielding one entry per CDR3 protein. The table records over 250,000 distinct CDR3 sequences, approximately 15% of them present only once. The sample comprised PBMCs or a T cell subset sorted from them (not recorded which). The receptor set was obtained from a young man who had mild COVID-19 (a few samples of this study predate the infection). Cell type and time point are not known.

The genes are TRBV18 and TRBJ2-5; D unresolved. V lost 8 bases and J 2 bases, leaving 12 bases between the germline ends. Germline loops: CDR1 KGHSH, CDR2 LQKENI. This CDR3 is 13 amino acids long. The CDR3 nucleotides read TGTGCCAGCCAAACAGATAGTCAAGAGACCCAGTACTTC. Translating it yields CASQTDSQETQYF.

This clonotype was recorded a few times. The V call is TRBV7-2, the J call TRBJ2-5; the D gene is possibly TRBD2 (6 bases). CDR3 length: 14 amino acids. In germline, CDR1 is SGHTA, CDR2 FQGNSA. Trimming took off 5 bases at V and 1 base at J, with 11 bases between the two ends. CDR3 bases: TGTGCCAGCAGCAGGGCCGGGAGCCAAGAGACCCAGTACTTC. It is translated as CASSRAGSQETQYF. Using reference TRBV7-2 and TRBJ2-5 for the parts outside the CDR3, the full variable domain is GAGVSQSPSNKVTEKGKDVELRCDPISGHTALYWYRQSLGQGLEFLIYFQGNSAPDKSGLPSDRFSAERTGGSVSTLTIQRTQQEDSAVYLCASSRAGSQETQYFGPGTRLLVL.

This clonotype was recorded a few times. The V call is TRBV12-3 or TRBV12-4, the J call TRBJ2-2; D is uncertain. V shed 5 bases and J shed 0 bases, with 7 bases lying between them. The CDR3 totals 14 residues. Here the CDR3 reads CASSPSANTGELFF. The CDR3 DNA reads as TGTGCCAGCAGTCCGAGTGCGAACACCGGGGAGCTGTTTTTT.

This clonotype was counted at least ten times. The J gene is TRBJ2-5, the V gene TRBV6-5; D is possibly TRBD2 (6 bases). Germline CDR1 is MNHEY and CDR2 is SVGAGI. V was trimmed by 7 bases and J by 7 bases, leaving 10 bases between them. The length of the CDR3 is 11 residues. The CDR3 coding sequence is TGTGCCAGCACCTCCGGGGGGACCCAGTACTTC. It is translated as CASTSGGTQYF.

This clonotype was observed many times. V gene TRBV7-3 combines with J gene TRBJ2-1; possibly TRBD2 for D (6 bases). V gave up 5 bases and J gave up 4 bases, with 12 bases separating them. The CDR3 is 14 amino acids. Germline V gene lookup returns CDR1 SGHTA and CDR2 FQGTGA. The CDR3, as DNA: TGTGCCAGCAGCCCGGGGGTGTCATACAATGAGCAGTTCTTC. Translated: CASSPGVSYNEQFF.

This clonotype has a handful of counts. The CDR3 DNA is TGTGCCAGCAGCCAAGGGACAGGGCGTGAGCAGTACGTC. Its protein is CASSQGTGREQYV. J is TRBJ2-7 and V is TRBV3-1, with 8 nucleotides matching TRBD1. The length of the CDR3 is 13 residues. The V segment lost 1 base and the J segment 7 bases; nucleotides outside the gene matches: 3. CDR1 is LGHDT, CDR2 YNNKEL, per germline (reference sequence).

This clonotype showed up just a few times. The gene calls are TRBV6-6 and TRBJ2-1, with D possibly TRBD2 on 6 matching bases. CDR1 and CDR2 from the germline V gene are MNHNY and SVGAGI (reference sequence). CDR3 length equals 14 residues. Trimming cost V 8 bases and J 0 bases, with 11 bases left between them. CDR3 DNA: TGTGCCAGCGGGCAGGAGGGCTCCTACAATGAGCAGTTCTTC. Its translation is CASGQEGSYNEQFF.